This T cell receptor (beta chain) was identified during a study of identical twins. Healthy Caucasians, and only they, were the donors. The cDNA had a unique molecular identifier and a template-switch universal primer site. TCRdb re-called the 5' RACE reads with MiXCR, one entry per CDR3 protein. The sample lists 250,000 to 350,000 distinct CDR3 sequences, more than 6.5% occurring once. The ends were cut back, 6 bases at V and 3 bases at J, with 18 bases in the middle. The CDR3 length is 15 residues. This clonotype appeared many times. This sample also belongs to another study, concerning yellow fever vaccine responses in identical twins. That study reports: A vaccine T cell response that seemed partly convergent and partly personalized was reported in twins.

The receptor's source is a young woman in good health. The V and J genes are TRBV12-3 or TRBV12-4 and TRBJ2-7; D perhaps matches TRBD2 (6 bases). Sequenced input: memory (CD45RO+) T cells sorted from blood. CDR3 in amino acids: CASSPAGTHGYEQYF. CDR3 DNA sequence: TGTGCCAGCAGCCCGGCGGGGACTCATGGCTACGAGCAGTACTTC.